This is a list of T cell receptor beta chains from one sample in a study of preoperative IRX-2 immunotherapy in early breast cancer. This table comes from immunoSEQ multiplex PCR, and its TCRdb copy is limited to in-frame clones, with some not included. The sample has over 25,000 clones; 75% are singletons. The source material was lymph node tissue, sampled after IRX-2 immunotherapy. The receptors originated from a human donor with breast cancer. Each CDR3 is given with its conserved first and last residue. D genes are given only for firm matches. Expanded clones are given a class, and other clones once, few, many or no size at all.

cdr3_length,d_call,clone_size,j_call,v_call,cdr3_aa,cdr3_nt
15,TRBD1,NA,TRBJ1-1,TRBV28,CASSFPDRLLAEAFF,TGTGCCAGCAGTTTCCCGGACAGGCTTCTCGCTGAAGCTTTCTTT
13,TRBD1,NA,TRBJ1-3,TRBV7-2,CASRTGDGNTIYF,TGTGCCAGCAGAACAGGGGACGGAAACACCATATATTTT
15,NA,NA,TRBJ2-1,TRBV7-1,CASSLGERTYNEQFF,TGTGCCAGCAGCTTAGGGGAGAGGACCTACAATGAGCAGTTCTTC
15,NA,NA,TRBJ2-7,TRBV19,CASNSGCPVVYEQYF,TGTGCCAGTAACTCGGGGTGTCCTGTAGTGTACGAGCAGTACTTC
14,NA,NA,TRBJ2-1,TRBV14,CASSPRQAYNEQFF,TGTGCCAGCAGCCCTCGGCAGGCCTACAATGAGCAGTTCTTC
15,TRBD1,NA,TRBJ2-1,TRBV29-1,CSVDHRTGGMYEQFF,TGCAGCGTTGACCACCGGACAGGGGGCATGTATGAGCAGTTCTTC
12,TRBD1,once,TRBJ1-1,TRBV28,CASSLTRGPAFF,TGTGCCAGCAGTTTAACGAGGGGGCCGGCTTTCTTT
15,NA,few,TRBJ2-3,TRBV11-3,CASSIWDGATDTQYF,TGTGCCAGCAGCATCTGGGACGGAGCCACAGATACGCAGTATTTT
16,NA,NA,TRBJ2-6,TRBV7-7,CASSLNGGAGANVLTF,TGTGCCAGCAGCTTAAATGGAGGGGCGGGGGCCAACGTCCTGACTTTC
14,TRBD1,few,TRBJ2-1,TRBV6-8,CASSPGQGTNEQFF,TGTGCCAGCAGCCCTGGACAGGGTACCAATGAGCAGTTCTTC
17,TRBD2,NA,TRBJ2-5,TRBV28,CASSSPGGSGSKETQYF,TGTGCCAGCAGTTCCCCCGGTGGTAGCGGGAGTAAGGAGACCCAGTACTTC
14,NA,once,TRBJ2-7,TRBV19,CASSAQLVPYEQYF,TGTGCCAGTAGTGCCCAACTAGTTCCCTACGAGCAGTACTTC
14,NA,NA,TRBJ2-2,TRBV19,CASSRQGGSGELFF,TGTGCCAGTAGTCGGCAGGGCGGGTCAGGGGAGCTGTTTTTT
16,TRBD2,NA,TRBJ2-1,TRBV7-1,CASSSKNSGLYNEQFF,TGTGCCAGCAGCTCAAAAAATAGCGGGCTATACAATGAGCAGTTCTTC
19,TRBD2,NA,TRBJ2-5,TRBV30,CAWRPRLAGGLWGQETQYF,TGTGCCTGGAGGCCCAGACTAGCGGGAGGGCTGTGGGGCCAAGAGACCCAGTACTTC
15,TRBD2,NA,TRBJ2-1,TRBV6-8,CASSRLAAPYNEQFF,TGTGCCAGCAGTCGACTAGCGGCTCCCTATAATGAGCAGTTCTTC
17,NA,NA,TRBJ2-2,TRBV6-8,CASSYSRKTQHAGELFF,TGTGCCAGCAGTTACTCCCGCAAAACCCAACATGCCGGGGAGCTGTTTTTT
16,NA,NA,TRBJ2-3,TRBV14,CASSQPGLPHTDTQYF,TGTGCCAGCAGCCAACCCGGACTGCCTCACACAGATACGCAGTATTTT
18,NA,NA,TRBJ2-2,TRBV1,CASSQDLAVGGPGGELFF,TGCGCCAGCAGCCAAGACCTGGCAGTGGGAGGGCCTGGCGGGGAGCTGTTTTTT
14,NA,medium-sized,TRBJ2-7,TRBV14,CASSPTSGIYEQYF,TGTGCCAGCAGCCCTACTTCAGGTATCTACGAGCAGTACTTC
15,TRBD2,NA,TRBJ2-1,TRBV12-5,CASGSGTSGIDEQFF,TGTGCTAGTGGTTCCGGGACTAGCGGGATAGATGAGCAGTTCTTC
13,NA,medium-sized,TRBJ1-5,TRBV6-8,CASWGRESQPQHF,TGTGCCAGTTGGGGGAGGGAATCTCAGCCCCAGCATTTT
14,NA,NA,TRBJ2-5,TRBV5-1,CASSLGGSEETQYF,TGCGCCAGCAGCTTGGGGGGTAGCGAAGAGACCCAGTACTTC
14,TRBD1,once,TRBJ2-7,TRBV5-1,CASSSGTGYYEQYF,TGCGCCAGCAGCTCCGGGACAGGGTACTACGAGCAGTACTTC
14,NA,NA,TRBJ1-2,TRBV19,CASSIYTGNYGYTF,TGTGCCAGTAGTATATACACAGGGAACTATGGCTACACCTTC
16,NA,few,TRBJ2-2,TRBV11-3,CASSSTGTTNTGELFF,TGTGCCAGCAGTTCTACCGGGACAACGAACACCGGGGAGCTGTTTTTT
13,NA,NA,TRBJ2-4,TRBV29-1,CSVLDTDKNIQYF,TGCAGCGTCCTGGACACTGACAAAAACATTCAGTACTTC
12,NA,few,TRBJ2-2,TRBV28,CASGASTGELFF,TGTGCCAGTGGAGCCTCGACCGGGGAGCTGTTTTTT
15,NA,NA,TRBJ2-6,TRBV29-1,CSAAIRESGANVLTF,TGCAGCGCTGCCATCCGGGAGTCTGGGGCCAACGTCCTGACTTTC
15,NA,NA,TRBJ2-2,TRBV6-8,CASRHGTGDTGELFF,TGTGCCAGCAGGCACGGGACTGGGGACACCGGGGAGCTGTTTTTT
14,NA,NA,TRBJ1-2,TRBV11-3,CASSSSRVDYGYTF,TGTGCCAGCAGCTCCAGTCGGGTTGACTATGGCTACACCTTC
16,NA,NA,TRBJ1-2,TRBV28,CASSPPGTWGFYGYTF,TGTGCCAGCAGCCCTCCTGGGACGTGGGGCTTCTATGGCTACACCTTC
18,TRBD1,few,TRBJ2-1,TRBV6-8,CASSSLVTTGYPSGEQFF,TGTGCCAGCAGTTCCCTAGTCACGACAGGGTATCCATCCGGTGAGCAGTTCTTC
14,NA,NA,TRBJ2-2,TRBV6-8,CASRRIERPGELFF,TGTGCCAGCAGAAGGATCGAGCGCCCAGGGGAGCTGTTTTTT
16,TRBD1,NA,TRBJ1-1,TRBV11-3,CASSQGDRGQNTEAFF,TGTGCCAGCAGCCAAGGAGACAGGGGGCAGAACACTGAAGCTTTCTTT
15,NA,once,TRBJ2-1,TRBV5-1,CASSLAAQAVNEQFF,TGCGCCAGCAGCTTGGCCGCACAGGCGGTCAATGAGCAGTTCTTC
15,NA,NA,TRBJ2-1,TRBV5-1,CASRAAGSEANEQFF,TGCGCCAGCCGCGCGGCCGGGAGTGAGGCCAATGAGCAGTTCTTC
13,NA,NA,TRBJ1-1,TRBV19,CASSIRRNTEAFF,TGTGCCAGTAGTATCCGCCGGAACACTGAAGCTTTCTTT
19,TRBD1,NA,TRBJ1-1,TRBV11-3,CASSLRVGTGRQGNTEAFF,TGTGCCAGCAGCTTAAGGGTCGGGACAGGGCGCCAAGGGAACACTGAAGCTTTCTTT
15,NA,NA,TRBJ2-7,TRBV6-8,CASSSTAQSSYEQYF,TGTGCCAGCAGTTCCACAGCACAATCCTCCTACGAGCAGTACTTC
15,TRBD2,NA,TRBJ2-3,TRBV11-3,CASSSSGRDTDTQYF,TGTGCCAGCAGCTCTAGCGGGAGGGACACAGATACGCAGTATTTT